The clone carrying this T cell receptor beta chain was recorded only once. This sample was taken from a study of T cell changes during pregnancy in multiple sclerosis. The assay was immunoSEQ multiplex PCR, and TCRdb's table has in-frame clones only and misses some. The sample contains 100,000 or so clones, 94% of which appear only once. The junction had 14 bases not matched to a gene; V was cut back by 0 bases and J by 7 bases. The CDR3 spans 18 residues. Germline V gene lookup returns CDR1 MGHRA and CDR2 YSYEKL. The clonotype originates from a female donor in good health, enrolled as a control in a pregnancy study. V gene TRBV4-1 combines with J gene TRBJ2-1; 8 bases match TRBD2. Material: peripheral blood, obtained after pregnancy. CDR3 in DNA: TGCGCCAGCAGCCAAGAGGCTCTAGCGGGCGGCCTATGGAATGAGCAGTTCTTC. This encodes CASSQEALAGGLWNEQFF.